This T cell receptor (beta chain) was captured in a study of blood T cell repertoires in COVID-19. Whole-study context: COVID-19 samples from acute and convalescent phases originated in the United States, Italy and Spain.

Across roughly 25 US areas, participants ranged in age from about 18 to 89 years. This CDR3 has 15 residues. V lost 0 bases, J lost 8 bases, and 17 bases lay in between. CDR1 and CDR2 (germline): SGDLS, YYNGEE. Authors' data handling: The authors estimated nucleated cell counts from reference gene primer amplification. The method was immunoSEQ multiplex PCR; TCRdb's version includes in-frame clones alone and lacks a portion of them. V, J and clone size were drawn from that table, and D and trimming were deduced from the DNA. The data hold 200,000 to 250,000 clones, with 84% observed a single time. The chain combines TRBV9 with TRBJ1-2; weak D call: TRBD1 (6 bases). The clonotype originates from a woman in her 40s who had recovered from COVID-19. Sequenced input: PBMCs or T cells enriched from blood (not recorded which). The DNA for the CDR3 is TGTGCCAGCAGCGTAGGAGGGACAAAAAGTCGAGGCTACACCTTC. It is translated as CASSVGGTKSRGYTF.